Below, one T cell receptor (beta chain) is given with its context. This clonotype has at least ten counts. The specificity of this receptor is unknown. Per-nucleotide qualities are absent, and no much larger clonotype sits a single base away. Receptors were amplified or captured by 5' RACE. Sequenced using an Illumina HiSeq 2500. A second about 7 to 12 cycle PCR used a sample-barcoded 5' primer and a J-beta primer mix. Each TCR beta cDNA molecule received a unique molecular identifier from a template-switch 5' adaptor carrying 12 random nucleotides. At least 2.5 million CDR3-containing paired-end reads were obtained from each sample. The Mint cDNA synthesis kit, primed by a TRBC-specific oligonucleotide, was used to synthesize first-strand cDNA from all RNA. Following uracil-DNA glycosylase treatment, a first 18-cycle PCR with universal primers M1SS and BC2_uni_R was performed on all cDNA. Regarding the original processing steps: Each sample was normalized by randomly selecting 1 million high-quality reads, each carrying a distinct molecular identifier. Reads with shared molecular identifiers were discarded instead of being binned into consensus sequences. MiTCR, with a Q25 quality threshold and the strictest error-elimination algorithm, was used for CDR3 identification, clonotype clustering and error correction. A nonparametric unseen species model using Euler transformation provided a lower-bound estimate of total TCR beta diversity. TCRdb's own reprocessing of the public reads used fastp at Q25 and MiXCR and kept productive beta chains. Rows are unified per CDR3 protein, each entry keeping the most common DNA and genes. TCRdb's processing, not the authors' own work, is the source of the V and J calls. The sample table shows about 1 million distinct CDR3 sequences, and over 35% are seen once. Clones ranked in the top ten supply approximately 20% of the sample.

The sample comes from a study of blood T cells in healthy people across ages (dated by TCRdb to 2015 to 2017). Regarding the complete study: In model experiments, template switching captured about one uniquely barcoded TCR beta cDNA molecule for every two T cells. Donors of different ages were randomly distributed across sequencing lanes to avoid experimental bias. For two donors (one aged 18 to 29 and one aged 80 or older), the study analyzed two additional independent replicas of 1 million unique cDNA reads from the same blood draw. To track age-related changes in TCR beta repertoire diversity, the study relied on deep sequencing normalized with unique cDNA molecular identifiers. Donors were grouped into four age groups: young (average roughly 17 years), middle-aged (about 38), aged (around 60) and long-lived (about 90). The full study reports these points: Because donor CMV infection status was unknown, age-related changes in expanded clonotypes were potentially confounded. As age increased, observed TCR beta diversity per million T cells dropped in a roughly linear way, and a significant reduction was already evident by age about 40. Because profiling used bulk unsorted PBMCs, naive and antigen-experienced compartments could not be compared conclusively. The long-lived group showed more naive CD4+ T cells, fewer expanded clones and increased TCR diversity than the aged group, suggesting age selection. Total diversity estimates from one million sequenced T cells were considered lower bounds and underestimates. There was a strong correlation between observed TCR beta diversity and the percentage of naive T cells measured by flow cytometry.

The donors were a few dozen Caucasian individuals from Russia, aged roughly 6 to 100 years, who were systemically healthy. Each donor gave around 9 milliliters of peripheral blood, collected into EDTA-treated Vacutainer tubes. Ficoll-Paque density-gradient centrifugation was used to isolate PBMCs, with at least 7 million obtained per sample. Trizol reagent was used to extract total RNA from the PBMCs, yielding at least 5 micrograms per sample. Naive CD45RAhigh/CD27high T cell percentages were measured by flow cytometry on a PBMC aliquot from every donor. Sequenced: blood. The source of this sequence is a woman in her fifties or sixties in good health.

At the DNA level, the sequence is TGCAGTGCTAGAGAGGAATTAGCGGGACGGGAGACCCAGTACTTC. Translation gives CSAREELAGRETQYF. The rearranged segments are TRBV20-1 and TRBJ2-5, and 8 junctional nucleotides match TRBD2. Sequences DFQATT (CDR1) and SNEGSKA (CDR2) are obtained from the germline V gene (reference sequence). V and J are trimmed by 0 bases and 5 bases, and the gene matches miss 8 bases of the junction. There are 15 amino acids in the CDR3, from cysteine to phenylalanine inclusive. The CDR3 DNA has 45 bases and is translated from base 1.